The source of this T cell receptor (beta chain) is a study of shared clonotypes between healthy human individuals. Overall study findings and caveats: Investigators expected sequencing depth to affect clonotype sharing among donors.

The CD4+ fraction was divided into a CD45RA+ naive subset and a CD45RA-negative memory subset. Assay: immunoSEQ multiplex PCR; the TCRdb copy retains only in-frame clones and omits some. There are 1.6 million or so clones in the sample; around 98.5% occur only once, and around 0.38% lies in the top ten. Of note for this clone: Its antigen is not identified.

The CDR3 length is 13 residues. From germline, CDR1 is SGHNT and CDR2 YYREEE (reference sequence). V lost 4 bases, J lost 4 bases, and 11 bases lay in between. The sample was naive CD4+ T cells sorted from blood. As to subset: CD45RA+ positively selected. The sequence derives from a man younger than 45 in good health. The chain joins TRBV5-4 to TRBJ1-2; D ambiguous. CDR3 sequence (DNA): TGTGCCAGCAGCGTCGGGTCGACCTATGGCTACACCTTC. This encodes CASSVGSTYGYTF.